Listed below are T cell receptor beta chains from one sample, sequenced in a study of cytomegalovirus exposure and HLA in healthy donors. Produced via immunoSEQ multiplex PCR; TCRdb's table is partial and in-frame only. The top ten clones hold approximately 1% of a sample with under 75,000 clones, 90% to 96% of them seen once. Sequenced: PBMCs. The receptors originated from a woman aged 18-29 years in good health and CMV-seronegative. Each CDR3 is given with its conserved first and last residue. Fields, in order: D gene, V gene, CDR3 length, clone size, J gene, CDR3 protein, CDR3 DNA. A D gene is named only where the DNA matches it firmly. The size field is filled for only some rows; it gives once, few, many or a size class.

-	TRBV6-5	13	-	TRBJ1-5	CASSTRGGQPQHF	TGTGCCAGCAGTACGCGGGGGGGCCAGCCCCAGCATTTT
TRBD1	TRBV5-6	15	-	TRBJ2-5	CASSRDRVVRETQYF	TGTGCCAGCAGCCGGGACAGGGTGGTCCGGGAGACCCAGTACTTC
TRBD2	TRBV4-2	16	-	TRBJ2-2	CASSPAPLAGTGELFF	TGTGCCAGCAGCCCCGCGCCGCTAGCGGGTACCGGGGAGCTGTTTTTT
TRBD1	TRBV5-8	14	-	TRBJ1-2	CASSLPDRGYGYTF	TGTGCCAGCAGCTTGCCGGACAGGGGGTATGGCTACACCTTC
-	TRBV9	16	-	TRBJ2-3	CASSVGGHTGTDTQYF	TGTGCCAGCAGCGTAGGGGGCCATACCGGTACGGATACGCAGTATTTT
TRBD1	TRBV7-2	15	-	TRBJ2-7	CASSLRQGVTYEQYF	TGTGCCAGCAGCTTACGACAGGGGGTCACCTACGAGCAGTACTTC
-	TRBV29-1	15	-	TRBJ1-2	CSVEDRVRKNYGYTF	TGCAGCGTTGAAGATCGGGTCCGGAAGAACTATGGCTACACCTTC
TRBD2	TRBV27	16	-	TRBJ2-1	CASSLLVGTSGSEQFF	TGTGCCAGCAGTTTGTTGGTTGGGACTAGCGGGTCTGAGCAGTTCTTC
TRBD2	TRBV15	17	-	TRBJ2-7	CATSRDRTSGGSYEQYF	TGTGCCACCAGCAGAGATCGGACTAGCGGGGGGTCCTACGAGCAGTACTTC
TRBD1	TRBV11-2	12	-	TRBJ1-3	CASGQGADTIYF	TGTGCCAGCGGGCAGGGGGCGGACACCATATATTTT
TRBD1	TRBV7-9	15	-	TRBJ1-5	CASSLGQGARQPQHF	TGTGCCAGCAGCTTAGGACAGGGGGCGAGGCAGCCCCAGCATTTT
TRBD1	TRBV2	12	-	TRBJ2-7	CASRRDRVEQYF	TGTGCCAGCAGAAGAGACAGGGTCGAGCAGTACTTC
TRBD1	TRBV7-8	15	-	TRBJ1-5	CASSPQDREGQPQHF	TGTGCCAGCAGCCCCCAGGACAGGGAGGGTCAGCCCCAGCATTTT
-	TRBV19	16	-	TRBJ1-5	CASSIPPGVIHQPQHF	TGTGCCAGTAGTATACCCCCCGGGGTAATCCATCAGCCCCAGCATTTT
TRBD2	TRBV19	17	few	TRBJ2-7	CASSTGTSGRLEDEQYF	TGTGCCAGTAGTACAGGGACTAGCGGGAGGTTGGAGGACGAGCAGTACTTC
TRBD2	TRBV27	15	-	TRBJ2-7	CASSLSAGVTHEQYF	TGTGCCAGCAGTTTATCGGCGGGAGTTACCCACGAGCAGTACTTC
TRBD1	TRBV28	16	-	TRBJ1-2	CASTGGPTRARYGYTF	TGTGCCAGTACAGGGGGCCCCACCCGCGCGAGATATGGCTACACCTTC
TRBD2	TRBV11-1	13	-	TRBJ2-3	CASSPGGADTQYF	TGTGCCAGCAGCCCGGGAGGGGCAGATACGCAGTATTTT
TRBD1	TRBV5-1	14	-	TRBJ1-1	CASSSRGQSTEAFF	TGCGCCAGCAGCTCGAGGGGACAGTCCACTGAAGCTTTCTTT
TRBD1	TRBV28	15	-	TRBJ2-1	CASSFLGQGYNEQFF	TGTGCCAGCAGTTTCTTGGGACAGGGGTACAATGAGCAGTTCTTC
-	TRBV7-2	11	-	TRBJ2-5	CASSPGIAVYF	TGTGCCAGCAGCCCAGGGATAGCGGTGTACTTC
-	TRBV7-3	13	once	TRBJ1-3	CASSIGQGNTIYF	TGTGCCAGCAGCATCGGACAGGGAAACACCATATATTTT
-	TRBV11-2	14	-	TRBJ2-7	CASSRAGEAYEQYF	TGTGCCAGCAGCCGCGCAGGGGAAGCCTACGAGCAGTACTTC
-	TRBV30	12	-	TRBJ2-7	CAWSADSYEQYF	TGTGCCTGGAGCGCGGACAGCTACGAGCAGTACTTC
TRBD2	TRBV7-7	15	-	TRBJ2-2	CASSPAGGYTGELFF	TGTGCTAGCAGCCCCGCGGGGGGGTACACCGGGGAGCTGTTTTTT
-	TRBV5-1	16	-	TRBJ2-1	CASSPFGGGPRNEQFF	TGCGCCAGCAGCCCCTTTGGGGGAGGCCCCCGCAATGAGCAGTTCTTC
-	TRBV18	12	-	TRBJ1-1	CASSPLWPEAFF	TGTGCCAGCTCACCACTATGGCCTGAAGCTTTCTTT
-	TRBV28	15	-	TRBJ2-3	CASTTAALGTDTQYF	TGTGCCAGCACCACAGCGGCCCTGGGCACAGATACGCAGTATTTT
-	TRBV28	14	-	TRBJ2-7	CASHTGTLAYEQYF	TGTGCCAGCCATACCGGGACTCTCGCCTACGAGCAGTACTTC
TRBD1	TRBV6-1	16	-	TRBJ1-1	CASSARGGQNNTEAFF	TGTGCCAGCAGTGCTAGAGGGGGACAGAATAACACTGAAGCTTTCTTT
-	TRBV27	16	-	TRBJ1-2	CASSSFTGRRGYGYTF	TGTGCCAGCAGTTCGTTCACAGGGCGTCGGGGCTATGGCTACACCTTC